This is a list of T cell receptor beta chains from one sample in a study of blood T cell repertoires in COVID-19. Generated by immunoSEQ multiplex PCR, the TCRdb table keeps only in-frame clones and is missing some. The table records roughly 340,000 clones, around nine tenths of them present only once. Sequencing was done on a sample of peripheral blood. The receptors were sampled from a woman in her 70s with COVID-19, enrolled during active disease. Each CDR3 is given with its conserved first and last residue. A D gene is named only where the DNA matches it firmly. Clone size is not always given. Where it is, it says once, few, many or a class for expanded clones.

.	TRBJ1-1	TRBV12-3/TRBV12-4	.	TGTGCCAGCACCAGACAACTGAACACTGAAGCTTTCTTT	CASTRQLNTEAFF
.	TRBJ1-1	TRBV21-1	.	TGTGCCAGCAGCAAAGCGCTAACAGGGGGATGGACTGAAGCTTTCTTT	CASSKALTGGWTEAFF
.	TRBJ2-5	TRBV4-2	.	TGTGCCAGCAGCGGAGACGGCCAAGAGACCCAGTACTTC	CASSGDGQETQYF
.	TRBJ1-1	TRBV10-2	.	TGCGCCAGCAGGGTACAGGGAAACACTGAAGCTTTCTTT	CASRVQGNTEAFF
.	TRBJ1-2	TRBV28	few	TGTGCCAGCAGTCCCGGGACTTCGAAGACCTATGGCTACACCTTC	CASSPGTSKTYGYTF
.	TRBJ1-5	TRBV5-6	.	TGTGCCAGCAGCCTAGGGACGGGGGTTGAGCCCCAGCATTTT	CASSLGTGVEPQHF
TRBD1	TRBJ1-2	TRBV15	.	TGTGCCACCAGGAAGGACAGGGGTCGAAGTGGCTACACCTTC	CATRKDRGRSGYTF
TRBD1	TRBJ1-1	TRBV9	once	TGTGCCAGCAGCGCACAGGGGAAGGGCACTGAAGCTTTCTTT	CASSAQGKGTEAFF
.	TRBJ2-7	TRBV2	once	TGTGCCAGCAGTGAACGGGGTGGATACGAGCAGTACTTC	CASSERGGYEQYF
TRBD1	TRBJ1-2	TRBV7-2	.	TGTGCCAGCAGCCCGCCAGGGGGCGCAGGCTATGGCTACACCTTC	CASSPPGGAGYGYTF
.	TRBJ1-1	TRBV7-2	.	TGTGCCAGCAGCTTAGCGGCAGCGTCGGGAGCTTTCTTT	CASSLAAASGAFF
.	TRBJ1-3	TRBV18	.	TGTGCCAGCTCACCGATATCAGGGGAAGGAGTCGGAAACACCATATATTTT	CASSPISGEGVGNTIYF
.	TRBJ2-2	TRBV19	.	TGTGCCAGTAGTATGGGCAGGTCGAACGGGGAGCTGTTTTTT	CASSMGRSNGELFF
TRBD2	TRBJ2-5	TRBV6-1	.	TGTGCCAGCAGTGAATACGCAGCGGGGGGACCCCAGTACTTC	CASSEYAAGGPQYF
TRBD1	TRBJ1-1	TRBV24-1	.	TGTGCCACCAGTGACCCGGGACAGGCTGAAGCTTTCTTT	CATSDPGQAEAFF